The 20 T cell receptor beta chains in this list originate from one sample, sequenced in a study of blood T cell repertoires in COVID-19. Data came from immunoSEQ multiplex PCR; TCRdb stores just in-frame clones and leaves some out. The profile shows some 120,000 clones, over 70% of them singletons. Sequencing input: peripheral blood. Every receptor here comes from a man older than 75 with active or convalescent COVID-19.

The rearrangement joins TRBV18 to TRBJ2-7, with a weak D call TRBD1 (6 bases). Trimming cost V 6 bases and J 6 bases, with 12 bases left between them. The CDR3 extends over 12 amino acids. The germline CDR1 and CDR2 sequences are KGHSH and LQKENI. The CDR3 nucleotides are TGTGCCAGCTCTCTTGACAGGCGCGAGCAGTACTTC. Encoded protein: CASSLDRREQYF.

The chain couples TRBV5-1 to TRBJ2-7; possibly TRBD1 for D (5 bases). Germline V gene lookup returns CDR1 SGHRS and CDR2 YFSETQ. CDR3 length: 12 amino acids. V was shortened by 2 bases and J by 5 bases, with 8 bases between the two germline ends. Here the CDR3 reads CASSLWGNEQYF. The CDR3 DNA reads TGCGCCAGCAGCTTATGGGGCAACGAGCAGTACTTC.

CDR3 bases: TGTGCCAGCAGCGCTGGCCAAAACAATGAGCAGTTCTTC. Its protein is CASSAGQNNEQFF. The rearrangement links TRBV9 to TRBJ2-1; D not certain. The CDR3 runs 13 residues. Germline CDR1 SGDLS, CDR2 YYNGEE. With 3 bases removed from V and 5 bases from J, the gap between germline ends came to 9 bases. Full variable domain (rest looked up from reference TRBV9 and TRBJ2-1): DSGVTQTPKHLITATGQRVTLRCSPRSGDLSVYWYQQSLDQGLQFLIQYYNGEERAKGNILERFSAQQFPDLHSELNLSSLELGDSALYFCASSAGQNNEQFFGPGTRLTVL.

J is TRBJ1-5 and V is TRBV5-5; D possibly corresponds to TRBD1 (5 bases). The CDR3 length is 15 residues. Germline V gene data show CDR1 as SGHKS and CDR2 as YYEKEE (reference sequence). V was pared by 0 bases and J by 4 bases, with 11 bases between. The DNA of the CDR3 is TGTGCCAGCAGCTTGGTAGGGGCCGGGAATCAGCCCCAGCATTTT. It codes for CASSLVGAGNQPQHF.

This sequence joins TRBV5-6 and TRBJ1-2, with a possible D match to TRBD1 (5 bases). Germline V CDR1 and CDR2: SGHDT, YYEEEE. This CDR3 has 14 residues. Trimming cost V 4 bases and J 4 bases, with 14 bases left between them. The CDR3 is CASSPARVVYGYTF. The CDR3 DNA reads TGTGCCAGCAGCCCCGCCAGGGTTGTCTATGGCTACACCTTC.

The chain is built from TRBV3-1 (or the pseudogene TRBV3-2) and TRBJ1-2, with a tentative D call TRBD1 (6 bases). This CDR3 spans 16 amino acids. V dropped 4 bases and J dropped 2 bases, with 17 bases sitting between them. CDR1 is LGHDT, CDR2 YNNKEL, per germline (reference sequence). DNA for the CDR3: TGTGCCAGCAGCCCAGCCGTGGACAGCCACAACTATGGCTACACCTTC. Protein: CASSPAVDSHNYGYTF.

The rearrangement links TRBV2 to TRBJ2-7; 12 bases are shared with TRBD2. J gave up 8 bases and V 8 bases, and 16 bases lay outside the gene matches. Germline loops: CDR1 SNHLY, CDR2 FYNNEI. The CDR3 is 16 residues long. CDR3 nucleotides: TGTGCCAGCCTATCCCAAGGGCTAGCGGGGGGGCCAAAGCAGTACTTC. It specifies CASLSQGLAGGPKQYF. Full variable domain (outside the CDR3, taken from reference TRBV2 and TRBJ2-7): EPEVTQTPSHQVTQMGQEVILRCVPISNHLYFYWYRQILGQKVEFLVSFYNNEISEKSEIFDDQFSVERPDGSNFTLKIRSTKLEDSAMYFCASLSQGLAGGPKQYFGPGTRLTVT.

J is TRBJ1-2 and V is TRBV11-2; 8 bases align to TRBD1. J was trimmed by 8 bases and V by 5 bases; bases with no gene match: 10. CDR3 size: 14 residues. Germline CDR1 and CDR2: SGHAT and FQNNGV. The CDR3 loop reads CASSPQDRAGGYTF. CDR3 bases: TGTGCCAGCAGCCCCCAGGACAGGGCTGGGGGCTACACCTTC.

The V gene is TRBV6-5, the J gene TRBJ1-2; no definite D call. This CDR3 spans 14 amino acids. Trimming pared 7 bases from V and 6 bases from J, leaving 18 bases between. CDR1 and CDR2 from the germline V gene are MNHEY and SVGAGI. DNA for the CDR3: TGTGCCAGCACTGGCTCCGGGAGCCTGAATGGCTACACCTTC. Amino acid sequence: CASTGSGSLNGYTF.

This chain connects TRBV2 to TRBJ2-2; D unclear. The V end lost 7 bases, the J end lost 6 bases, and 9 bases lay between the germline ends. Per germline, CDR1 SNHLY and CDR2 FYNNEI. This CDR3 spans 12 amino acids. The CDR3 sequence: CASTRGSGELFF. DNA of the CDR3: TGTGCCAGCACTCGAGGCTCCGGGGAGCTGTTTTTT. Drawing the rest from reference TRBV2 and TRBJ2-2, the complete variable domain is EPEVTQTPSHQVTQMGQEVILRCVPISNHLYFYWYRQILGQKVEFLVSFYNNEISEKSEIFDDQFSVERPDGSNFTLKIRSTKLEDSAMYFCASTRGSGELFFGEGSRLTVL.

This clone was found a few times. V gene TRBV5-4 combines with J gene TRBJ2-7, with 11 positions matching TRBD1. The germline CDR1 and CDR2 sequences are SGHNT and YYREEE (reference sequence). V was pared by 6 bases and J by 4 bases, with 3 bases of the junction left unmatched. This CDR3 region has 13 residues. CDR3 residues: CASNGQGAYEQYF. The CDR3 bases are TGTGCCAGCAACGGACAGGGGGCTTACGAGCAGTACTTC.

This clone appeared a few times. The chain employs TRBV7-2 and TRBJ1-6; 11 bases match TRBD1. Germline V gene sequence: CDR1 SGHTA, CDR2 FQGNSA. The CDR3 extends over 15 amino acids. The ends lost 5 bases at V and 9 bases at J; junction bases unmatched: 6. The CDR3 region has the DNA TGTGCCAGCAGCCTCGTGGGACAGGGGGGTTCACCCCTCCACTTT. Amino acids: CASSLVGQGGSPLHF. Filled out from reference TRBV7-2 and TRBJ1-6, the complete variable domain reads GAGVSQSPSNKVTEKGKDVELRCDPISGHTALYWYRQSLGQGLEFLIYFQGNSAPDKSGLPSDRFSAERTGGSVSTLTIQRTQQEDSAVYLCASSLVGQGGSPLHFGNGTRLTVT.

In its sample, this clone was seen a few times. The rearrangement uses TRBV6-2 or TRBV6-3 and TRBJ1-2; D gene ambiguous. The germline gives CDR1 MNHEY, CDR2 SVGEGT. The V and J ends lost 5 bases and 4 bases respectively, with 14 bases between them. The CDR3 is 14 amino acids. The CDR3 region has the DNA TGTGCCAGCAGTCCCCCGTCAGGAAGCTATGGCTACACCTTC. Protein: CASSPPSGSYGYTF.

CDR3 region: CASSVTSGSLYEQYF. For the CDR3, the DNA is TGTGCCAGCAGCGTGACTAGCGGGAGTCTCTACGAGCAGTACTTC. The rearrangement links TRBV5-5 to TRBJ2-7; 12 bases are a match to TRBD2. This CDR3 region has 15 residues. V shed 4 bases, J shed 3 bases, and the junction held 5 bases outside the gene matches. Germline assignment: CDR1 SGHKS and CDR2 YYEKEE (reference sequence).

As regards this clone: One end of the junction varies from germline; a read error may be responsible. The chain is built from TRBV6-1 and TRBJ2-3; 8 nucleotides align to TRBD1. This CDR3 has 14 residues. Germline V lookup: CDR1 MNHNS, CDR2 SASEGT. CDR3 sequence (DNA): TGTGCCAGCAGGGAAGGACAGGGCCCAGATACGCAGTATTTT. Amino acids: CASREGQGPDTQYF.

The gene calls are TRBV12-5 and TRBJ1-3; 10 bases are shared with TRBD1. The CDR3 loop spans 15 amino acids. Germline trimming cut 6 bases from V and 4 bases from J; bases unmatched to any gene: 6. Per the germline V gene, CDR1 is LGHNT and CDR2 is FRNRAP. The CDR3 here is CASGDRTGGGNTIYF. CDR3 nucleotides: TGTGCTAGTGGCGATCGGACAGGGGGAGGAAACACCATATATTTT.

The genes are TRBV19 and TRBJ1-5; 8 bases map to TRBD1. CDR1 is LNHDA and CDR2 is SQIVND in the germline V gene (reference sequence). V gave up 4 bases and J gave up 2 bases; unmatched junction bases: 1. The CDR3 loop spans 14 amino acids. DNA for the CDR3: TGTGCCAGTAGTACGACAGGGGGCAATCAGCCCCAGCATTTT. Its protein is CASSTTGGNQPQHF.

The chain employs TRBV6-2 or TRBV6-3 and TRBJ2-2; 9 nucleotides match TRBD2. V lost 2 bases and J lost 6; bases outside the gene matches: 7. In germline, CDR1 is MNHEY, CDR2 SVGEGT. The CDR3 contains 16 residues. CDR3 protein: CASSYSLAGLAGELFF. The CDR3, as DNA: TGTGCCAGCAGTTACAGTCTAGCGGGGTTGGCCGGGGAGCTGTTTTTT.

The CDR3 loop is CATRRSGNTIYF. CDR3 DNA sequence: TGCGCCACCAGGCGGTCTGGAAACACCATATATTTT. This chain uses TRBV10-1 with TRBJ1-3; D uncertain. The germline gives CDR1 WNHNN, CDR2 SYGVQD (reference sequence). Trimming shortened V by 10 bases and J by 1 base, and 8 bases separated the two germline ends. The CDR3 is 12 amino acids.

This clone was found once. The DNA for the CDR3 is TGTGCCAGCAGTTTTGCGACAGAAGAGACCCAGTACTTC. This encodes CASSFATEETQYF. The chain recombines TRBV28 with TRBJ2-5; perhaps TRBD1 as D (5 bases). This CDR3 spans 13 amino acids. Germline CDR1 MDHEN, CDR2 SYDVKM. V lost 3 bases to trimming and J lost 3 bases, with 8 bases between them.